This T cell receptor (beta chain) was recorded in a study of T cell clonality in common variable immunodeficiency. Study-level points and caveats: In common variable immunodeficiency, TCR beta chains reportedly carried fewer deletions and N-nucleotide insertions. Links between repertoire features and CVID complications were heterogeneity-limited. Compared with healthy controls, CVID subjects showed increased TCRbeta clonality, mostly in about a third.

At least ten counts were recorded for this clone. Its antigen is still unknown. The read gets to within 3 residues of the CDR3 end, and the germline J gene fills in the rest. V dropped 5 bases and J dropped 1; count of bases not matched to a gene: 6. In germline, CDR1 is MDHEN, CDR2 SYDVKM. The CDR3 has 17 residues. The data were produced by immunoSEQ multiplex PCR, yet TCRdb's version contains in-frame clones alone and is incomplete. The profile covers about 39,000 clones, none occurring a single time. The origin of this receptor is a person aged 18 to 70 in good health. Input material: peripheral blood mononuclear cells. The chain uses TRBV28 and TRBJ2-3; 13 bases are a match to TRBD2. The CDR3 reads CASSKLAGGPGTDTQYF. The DNA read from the CDR3 is TGTGCCAGCAGTAAACTAGCGGGAGGGCCCGGCACAGATACG.